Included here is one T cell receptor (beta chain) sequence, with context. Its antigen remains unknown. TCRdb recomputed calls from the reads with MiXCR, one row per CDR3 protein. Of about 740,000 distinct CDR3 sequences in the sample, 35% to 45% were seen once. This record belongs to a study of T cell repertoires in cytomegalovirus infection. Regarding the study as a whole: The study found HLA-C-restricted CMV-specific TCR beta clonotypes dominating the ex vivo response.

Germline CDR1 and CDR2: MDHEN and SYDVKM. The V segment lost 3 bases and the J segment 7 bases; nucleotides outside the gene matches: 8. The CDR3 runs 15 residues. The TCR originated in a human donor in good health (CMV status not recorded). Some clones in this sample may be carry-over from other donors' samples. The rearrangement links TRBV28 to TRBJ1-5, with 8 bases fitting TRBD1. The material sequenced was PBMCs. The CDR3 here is CASSFTSGGGQPQHF. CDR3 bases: TGTGCCAGCAGTTTTACGTCAGGGGGCGGACAGCCCCAGCATTTT.